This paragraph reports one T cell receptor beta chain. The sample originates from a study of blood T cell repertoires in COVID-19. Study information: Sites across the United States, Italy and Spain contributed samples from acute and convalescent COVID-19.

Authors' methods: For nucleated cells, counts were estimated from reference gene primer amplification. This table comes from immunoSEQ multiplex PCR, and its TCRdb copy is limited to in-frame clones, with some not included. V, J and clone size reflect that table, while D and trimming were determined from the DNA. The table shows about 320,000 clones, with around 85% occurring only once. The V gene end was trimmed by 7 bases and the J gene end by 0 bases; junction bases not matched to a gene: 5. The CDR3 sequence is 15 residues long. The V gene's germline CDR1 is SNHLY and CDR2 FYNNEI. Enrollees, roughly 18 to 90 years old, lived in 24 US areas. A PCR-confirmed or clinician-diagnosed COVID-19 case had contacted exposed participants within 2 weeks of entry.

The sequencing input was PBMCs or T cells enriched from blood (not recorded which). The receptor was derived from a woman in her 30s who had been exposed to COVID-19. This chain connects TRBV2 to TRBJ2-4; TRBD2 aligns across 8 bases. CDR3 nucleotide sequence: TGTGCCAGCAAAGCGGGAGAGGGAGCCAAAAACATTCAGTACTTC. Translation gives CASKAGEGAKNIQYF.